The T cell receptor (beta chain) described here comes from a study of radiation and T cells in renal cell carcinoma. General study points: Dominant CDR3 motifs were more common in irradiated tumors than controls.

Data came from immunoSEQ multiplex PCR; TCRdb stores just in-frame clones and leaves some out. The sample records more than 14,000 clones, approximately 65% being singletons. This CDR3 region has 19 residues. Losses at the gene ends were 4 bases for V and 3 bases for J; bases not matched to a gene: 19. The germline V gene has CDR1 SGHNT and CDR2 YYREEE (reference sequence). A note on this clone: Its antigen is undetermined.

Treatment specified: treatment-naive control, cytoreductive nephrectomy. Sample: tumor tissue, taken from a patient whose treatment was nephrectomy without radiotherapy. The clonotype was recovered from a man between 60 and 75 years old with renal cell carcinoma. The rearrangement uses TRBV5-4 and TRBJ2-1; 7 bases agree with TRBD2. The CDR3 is CASSPRVGGRAPNYNEQFF. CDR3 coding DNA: TGTGCCAGCAGCCCGAGGGTAGGCGGGAGAGCCCCCAACTACAATGAGCAGTTCTTC.